This T cell receptor beta chain was profiled in a study of blood T cell repertoires in COVID-19. Study-wide context: Samples representing acute and convalescent COVID-19 were sourced from the United States, Italy and Spain. Nucleic acid was either cDNA or gDNA, and it came from T cells, B-cell-depleted T cells, or PBMCs.

With 2 bases removed from V and 2 bases from J, the gap between germline ends came to 10 bases. Germline CDR1 GTSNPN, CDR2 SVGIG (reference sequence). The CDR3 covers 14 residues. The method was immunoSEQ multiplex PCR; TCRdb's version includes in-frame clones alone and lacks a portion of them. The sample has over 100,000 clones, around 80% seen once. The sequence was collected from a woman aged 60-75 years with acute or convalescent COVID-19. The chain employs TRBV30 and TRBJ1-3; maybe TRBD1 (6 bases). Sequencing input: peripheral blood. Here the CDR3 reads CAWSWGGTGNTIYF. The CDR3 bases are TGTGCCTGGAGTTGGGGGGGCACTGGAAACACCATATATTTT.